Below, 22 T cell receptor beta chains from the same sample are listed, as sequenced in a study of cytomegalovirus exposure and HLA in healthy donors. The PCR ran on 60 Vbeta and 13 Jbeta primers. The table came from immunoSEQ multiplex PCR; TCRdb's copy has only in-frame clones and leaves some out. The repertoire holds roughly 100,000 clones, with 75% to 85% as singletons. The sample was PBMCs. The origin of the receptors is a man in his late teens or twenties in good health and CMV-seronegative.

This chain joins TRBV5-4 and TRBJ2-1; tentative D call: TRBD2 (7 bases). V lost 2 bases and J 2 bases, leaving 8 bases between the germline ends. Germline V gene sequence: CDR1 SGHNT, CDR2 YYREEE (reference sequence). This CDR3 is 14 amino acids long. The CDR3 loop reads CASSLGGAYNEQFF. The CDR3 DNA reads as TGTGCCAGCAGCTTAGGGGGGGCCTACAATGAGCAGTTCTTC. The entire variable domain, with the rest obtained from reference TRBV5-4 and TRBJ2-1, is as follows: ETGVTQSPTHLIKTRGQQVTLRCSSQSGHNTVSWYQQALGQGPQFIFQYYREEENGRGNFPPRFSGLQFPNYSSELNVNALELDDSALYLCASSLGGAYNEQFFGPGTRLTVL.

The chain recombines TRBV28 with TRBJ1-4; D perhaps matches TRBD1 (5 bases). The CDR3 is 14 residues long. Germline loops: CDR1 MDHEN, CDR2 SYDVKM. Trimming took 5 bases from V and 8 from J, leaving 15 bases between them. CDR3 bases: TGTGCCAGCAGTGGAACGGGGGACGAAGAAAAACTGTTTTTT. Its protein product is CASSGTGDEEKLFF.

The chain has TRBV29-1 and TRBJ1-2; D not resolved. The germline CDR1 and CDR2 sequences are SQVTM and ANQGSEA. The CDR3 covers 12 residues. V lost 3 bases and J lost 0, with 5 bases in between. As DNA, the CDR3 is TGCAGCGTTGAGGCAGCTAACTATGGCTACACCTTC. This translates into CSVEAANYGYTF.

The chain uses TRBV18 and TRBJ2-7; possibly TRBD2 for D (6 bases). The CDR3 runs to 15 residues. Trimming took off 0 bases at V and 3 bases at J, with 12 bases between the two ends. Germline V lookup: CDR1 KGHSH, CDR2 LQKENI. DNA of the CDR3: TGTGCCAGCTCACCACCTATGGGGGGTCACTACGAGCAGTACTTC. Its protein product is CASSPPMGGHYEQYF.

This clone was seen only once. This chain uses TRBV19 with TRBJ2-4; D unresolved. This CDR3 has 18 residues. Trimming left V 7 bases short and J 0 bases short, with 22 bases between. CDR1 and CDR2 from the germline V gene are LNHDA and SQIVND (reference sequence). The CDR3 loop is CASTPDAGTQLAKNIQYF. As DNA, the CDR3 is TGTGCCAGTACCCCCGATGCAGGAACCCAACTAGCCAAAAACATTCAGTACTTC.

The chain employs TRBV5-5 and TRBJ2-1; D gene uncertain. CDR1 SGHKS and CDR2 YYEKEE come from the germline V gene (reference sequence). The CDR3 length is 15 residues. The ends were cut back, 0 bases at V and 4 bases at J, with 11 bases in the middle. Here the CDR3 reads CASSLEQMRYNEQFF. Written as DNA, the CDR3 is TGTGCCAGCAGCTTGGAACAGATGAGATACAATGAGCAGTTCTTC.

This clone appeared a few times. The chain recombines TRBV6-4 with TRBJ2-6; D not certain. The V and J ends lost 5 bases and 13 bases respectively, with 15 bases between them. This CDR3 is 13 amino acids long. Germline V gives CDR1 MRHNA, CDR2 SNTAGT. CDR3 DNA sequence: TGTGCCAGCAGTCCCTCCCTCCCGCAGGTCCTGACTTTC. Translated: CASSPSLPQVLTF.

The chain recombines TRBV27 with TRBJ1-5; 9 bases agree with TRBD1. The CDR3 has 14 amino acids. Germline CDR1 and CDR2: MNHEY and SMNVEV (reference sequence). J lost 4 bases, V lost 5 bases, and 3 bases had no gene match. The CDR3 spells CASSPGTGNQPQHF. As DNA, the CDR3 is TGTGCCAGCAGTCCTGGGACAGGGAATCAGCCCCAGCATTTT.

This clone has more than one count but fewer than ten. V and J are TRBV19 and TRBJ1-2, with 7 bases aligning to TRBD1. This CDR3 has 13 amino acids. V trimming: 5 bases; J trimming: 4 bases; junction bases outside the gene matches: 4. CDR1 LNHDA and CDR2 SQIVND come from the germline V gene (reference sequence). The CDR3 region has the DNA TGTGCCAGTAGTTCCGGGACAGCCTATGGCTACACCTTC. Protein product: CASSSGTAYGYTF.

With respect to this clone: Relative to the germline gene, one junction end is altered; a read error may explain this. V usage is TRBV6-6 and J usage is TRBJ2-3, with 8 bases lining up with TRBD2. The germline CDR1 and CDR2 sequences are MNHNY and SVGAGI (reference sequence). This CDR3 contains 13 residues. In nucleotides, the CDR3 is TGCGCCGCTGCGGGAGGAGGCACAGATACGCAGTATTTT. This gives the protein CAAAGGGTDTQYF.

The gene calls are TRBV5-8 and TRBJ2-3; D perhaps matches TRBD2 (6 bases). Trimming left V 4 bases short and J 0 bases short, with 15 bases between. Germline V lookup: CDR1 SGHTS, CDR2 YDEGEE. The CDR3 has 16 amino acids. The DNA of the CDR3 is TGTGCCAGCAGCCTCGGTAGGGACTCTAGCACAGATACGCAGTATTTT. As protein: CASSLGRDSSTDTQYF. Full variable domain (remainder filled in from reference TRBV5-8 and TRBJ2-3): EAGVTQSPTHLIKTRGQQATLRCSPISGHTSVYWYQQALGLGLQFLLWYDEGEERNRGNFPPRFSGRQFPNYSSELNVNALELEDSALYLCASSLGRDSSTDTQYFGPGTRLTVL.

The rearrangement joins TRBV7-7 to TRBJ1-1; no definite D call. The CDR3 sequence is 13 residues long. From germline, CDR1 is SSHAT and CDR2 FNYEAQ (reference sequence). Trimming pared 5 bases from V and 1 base from J, leaving 8 bases between. The CDR3 loop reads CASSVGENTEAFF. Here the CDR3 DNA reads TGTGCCAGCAGCGTCGGGGAGAACACTGAAGCTTTCTTT.

This clone turned up a few times. V gene TRBV6-1 combines with J gene TRBJ1-1; 8 bases are a match to TRBD1. J was trimmed by 4 bases and V by 6 bases; bases with no gene match: 7. This CDR3 is built from 14 residues. Germline V gene sequence: CDR1 MNHNS, CDR2 SASEGT. CDR3 bases: TGTGCCAGCAGATCACAGGGGGAGAGCACTGAAGCTTTCTTT. This gives the protein CASRSQGESTEAFF.

The chain couples TRBV5-1 to TRBJ2-6, with 9 bases matching TRBD1. V lost 4 bases and J lost 2; bases outside the gene matches: 19. Germline lookup yields CDR1 SGHRS and CDR2 YFSETQ. This CDR3 region has 21 residues. CDR3 amino acids: CASSETYSRDRVLTGANVLTF. The CDR3 coding sequence is TGCGCCAGCAGCGAGACATATAGCCGGGACAGGGTATTAACTGGGGCCAACGTCCTGACTTTC. Full variable domain (remainder filled in from reference TRBV5-1 and TRBJ2-6): KAGVTQTPRYLIKTRGQQVTLSCSPISGHRSVSWYQQTPGQGLQFLFEYFSETQRNKGNFPGRFSGRQFSNSRSEMNVSTLELGDSALYLCASSETYSRDRVLTGANVLTFGAGSRLTVL.

The rearrangement joins TRBV19 to TRBJ2-4, with 14 bases aligning to TRBD2. V shed 11 bases and J 8 bases; nucleotides not matched to a gene: 14. Germline V gene data show CDR1 as LNHDA and CDR2 as SQIVND (reference sequence). The CDR3 extends over 16 amino acids. The CDR3 loop reads CAAGRGLAGVDDIQYF. In nucleotides, the CDR3 is TGTGCCGCAGGGAGGGGACTAGCGGGAGTAGACGACATTCAGTACTTC.

The J gene is TRBJ2-1, the V gene TRBV4-3; 9 bases are shared with TRBD2. The germline V gene has CDR1 LGHNA and CDR2 YSLEER. This CDR3 has 17 residues. Trimming cost V 0 bases and J 4 bases; bases outside gene matches: 7. CDR3 protein: CASSQDLETSGYNEQFF. CDR3 in DNA: TGCGCCAGCAGCCAAGATCTGGAGACTAGCGGATACAATGAGCAGTTCTTC.

The V call is TRBV7-2, the J call TRBJ2-3; 13 positions agree with TRBD2. Per germline, CDR1 SGHTA and CDR2 FQGNSA. The CDR3 consists of 15 residues. Trimming cost V 6 bases and J 0 bases; bases outside gene matches: 0. Here the CDR3 DNA reads TGTGCCAGCAGACTAGCGGGAGGGAGCACAGATACGCAGTATTTT. Its protein product is CASRLAGGSTDTQYF.

This clone was counted once. This chain uses TRBV5-4 with TRBJ2-3; tentative D call: TRBD1 (6 bases). The CDR3 has 16 amino acids. Germline V CDR1 and CDR2: SGHNT, YYREEE (reference sequence). Trimming stripped 2 bases from V and 3 bases from J, with 16 bases between. The CDR3 protein is CASSLKGVIGTDTQYF. The CDR3 nucleotides read TGTGCCAGCAGCTTAAAGGGGGTGATCGGAACAGATACGCAGTATTTT.

The V call is TRBV11-2, the J call TRBJ1-3; TRBD1 agrees at 8 bases. V gave up 5 bases and J gave up 0 bases; unmatched junction bases: 9. Germline CDR1 and CDR2: SGHAT and FQNNGV. CDR3 length equals 17 residues. The CDR3 region has the DNA TGTGCCAGCAGCCTTGGACAGGGAAGACCCTCTGGAAACACCATATATTTT. It translates to CASSLGQGRPSGNTIYF.

The rearrangement uses TRBV5-8 and TRBJ1-5, with a weak D call TRBD1 (5 bases). The germline CDR1 and CDR2 sequences are SGHTS and YDEGEE. The CDR3 is made up of 18 amino acids. Trimming stripped 2 bases from V and 3 bases from J, with 21 bases between. The CDR3 nucleotides are TGTGCCAGCAGCTTACATGCCCCGACCGGGACTTACAATCAGCCCCAGCATTTT. The encoded protein is CASSLHAPTGTYNQPQHF.

The J gene is TRBJ2-1, the V gene TRBV7-8; no definite D call. CDR1 and CDR2 from the germline V gene are SGHVS and FQNEAQ. Trimming cost V 5 bases and J 4 bases, with 18 bases left between them. The CDR3 length is 16 residues. The CDR3 bases are TGTGCCAGCAGCGGATCGGGTCGCCCTATATACAATGAGCAGTTCTTC. This translates into CASSGSGRPIYNEQFF.

This chain connects TRBV5-4 to TRBJ2-3, with D hard to call. The CDR3 consists of 14 residues. Germline lookup yields CDR1 SGHNT and CDR2 YYREEE (reference sequence). V was pared by 3 bases and J by 3 bases, with 11 bases between. This CDR3 is CASSWASATDTQYF. The DNA of the CDR3 is TGTGCCAGCAGCTGGGCTTCGGCGACAGATACGCAGTATTTT.